This T cell receptor beta chain is from a study of Ad26.COV2.S vaccination and SARS-CoV-2 variants. This CDR3 has 15 residues. V was trimmed by 5 bases and J by 0 bases, leaving 10 bases between them. CDR1 and CDR2 (germline): MNHEY, SMNVEV (reference sequence). Profiling relied on immunoSEQ multiplex PCR, and the TCRdb table lists in-frame clones only, not all of them. This table holds some 520,000 clones, around 90% found once. Regarding treatment: 15 to 20 received Ad26.COV2.S at low or high dose, single or two shots; 5 received placebo; per-sample allocation not given. Sampling occurred on day 63 after the first vaccine or placebo injection.

The sequence was collected from a person aged 18-65 years who received the Ad26.COV2.S COVID-19 vaccine or a placebo. The sample consisted of peripheral blood, taken in a trial of Ad26.COV2.S vaccine versus placebo. This chain links TRBV27 with TRBJ1-4; D is unresolved. CDR3 coding DNA: TGTGCCAGCAGTCCCACCGGGGCAACTAATGAAAAACTGTTTTTT. Protein product: CASSPTGATNEKLFF.